This TCR beta chain was recovered during a study of blood T cells in healthy people across ages. Then a second PCR, running about 6 to 12 cycles, was carried out with a sample-barcoded 5' primer and a J-beta primer mix. Every cDNA molecule bore a tag from a template-switch adaptor containing 12 random nucleotides. TCRdb reanalysed the 5' RACE reads using MiXCR and keeps one entry per CDR3 protein. Of 540,000 or so distinct CDR3 sequences detected, around 48% appear once; the ten largest clones hold around 23%. Deletions cut 5 bases from V and 4 bases from J, with 14 bases between. Per the germline V gene, CDR1 is SNHLY and CDR2 is FYNNEI. The CDR3 length is 14 residues.

The chain links TRBV2 to TRBJ1-1, with D unresolved. The TCR sequence derives from a man older than 75 in good health. The sequenced sample was blood. CDR3 nucleotides: TGTGCCAGCAGTCTTTTGCGCCCCGCCACTGAAGCTTTCTTT. As protein: CASSLLRPATEAFF. The full variable domain, in which reference TRBV2 and TRBJ1-1 provide the parts outside the CDR3, is EPEVTQTPSHQVTQMGQEVILRCVPISNHLYFYWYRQILGQKVEFLVSFYNNEISEKSEIFDDQFSVERPDGSNFTLKIRSTKLEDSAMYFCASSLLRPATEAFFGQGTRLTVV.